This T cell receptor (beta chain) was obtained from a study of cytomegalovirus exposure and HLA in healthy donors. Overall study context: Most donors, 81% of more than 300 genotyped, fell in the Caucasian-associated ancestry cluster.

Regarding this clone: As yet, its antigen is unknown.

Trimming cost V 4 bases and J 7 bases, with 8 bases left between them. This CDR3 is built from 12 residues. Germline assignment: CDR1 GTSNPN and CDR2 SVGIG (reference sequence). PCR amplification relied on 60 Vbeta primers (plus 13 Jbeta primers). Assay: immunoSEQ multiplex PCR; the TCRdb copy retains only in-frame clones and omits some. The sample lists 90,000 to 150,000 clones, around three quarters occurring once. Study-wide results and limits: Beyond CMV serostatus, there was no information to go on about immune exposure. HLA allele associations emerged for around 16,000 TCR beta sequences in a later analysis, at 0.05 false discovery rate. When presence/absence was analysed, sequencing depth was taken to be roughly uniform across donors.

Sequencing was done on a sample of PBMCs. The source is a human donor in good health. This chain connects TRBV30 to TRBJ1-6; D is unclear. CDR3 sequence: CAWNRRNSPLHF. The CDR3 bases are TGTGCCTGGAATCGGAGGAATTCACCCCTCCACTTT.